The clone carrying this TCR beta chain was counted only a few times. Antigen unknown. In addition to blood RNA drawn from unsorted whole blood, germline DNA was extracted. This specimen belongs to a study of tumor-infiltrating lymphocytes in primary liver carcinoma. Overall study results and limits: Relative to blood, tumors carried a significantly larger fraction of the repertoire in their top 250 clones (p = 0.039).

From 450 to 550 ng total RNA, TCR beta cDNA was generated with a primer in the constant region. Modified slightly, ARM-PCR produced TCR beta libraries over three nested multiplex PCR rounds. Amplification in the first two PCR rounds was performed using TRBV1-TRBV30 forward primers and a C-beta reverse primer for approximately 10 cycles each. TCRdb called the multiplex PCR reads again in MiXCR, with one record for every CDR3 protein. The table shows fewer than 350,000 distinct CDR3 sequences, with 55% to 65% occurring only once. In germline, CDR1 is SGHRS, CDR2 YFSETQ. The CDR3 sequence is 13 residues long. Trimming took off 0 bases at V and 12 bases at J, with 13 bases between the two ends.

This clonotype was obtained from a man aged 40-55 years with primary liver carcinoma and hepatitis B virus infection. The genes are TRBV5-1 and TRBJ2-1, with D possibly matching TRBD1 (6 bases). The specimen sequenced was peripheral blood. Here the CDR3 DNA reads TGCGCCAGCAGCTTGGGAAAACAGGGAAGGCAGTTCTTC. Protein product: CASSLGKQGRQFF.